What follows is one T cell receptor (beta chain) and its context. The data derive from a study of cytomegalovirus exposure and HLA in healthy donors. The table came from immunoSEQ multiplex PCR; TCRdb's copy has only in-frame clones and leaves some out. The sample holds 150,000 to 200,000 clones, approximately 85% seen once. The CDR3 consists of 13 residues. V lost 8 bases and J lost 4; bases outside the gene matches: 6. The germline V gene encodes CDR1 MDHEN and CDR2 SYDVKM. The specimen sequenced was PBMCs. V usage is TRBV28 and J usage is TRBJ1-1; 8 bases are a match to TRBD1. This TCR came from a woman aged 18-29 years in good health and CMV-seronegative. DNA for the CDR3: TGTGCCAGCGGCAGGGGGCTGGGCACTGAAGCTTTCTTT. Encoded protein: CASGRGLGTEAFF. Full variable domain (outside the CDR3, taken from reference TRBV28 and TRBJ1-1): DVKVTQSSRYLVKRTGEKVFLECVQDMDHENMFWYRQDPGLGLRLIYFSYDVKMKEKGDIPEGYSVSREKKERFSLILESASTNQTSMYLCASGRGLGTEAFFGQGTRLTVV.